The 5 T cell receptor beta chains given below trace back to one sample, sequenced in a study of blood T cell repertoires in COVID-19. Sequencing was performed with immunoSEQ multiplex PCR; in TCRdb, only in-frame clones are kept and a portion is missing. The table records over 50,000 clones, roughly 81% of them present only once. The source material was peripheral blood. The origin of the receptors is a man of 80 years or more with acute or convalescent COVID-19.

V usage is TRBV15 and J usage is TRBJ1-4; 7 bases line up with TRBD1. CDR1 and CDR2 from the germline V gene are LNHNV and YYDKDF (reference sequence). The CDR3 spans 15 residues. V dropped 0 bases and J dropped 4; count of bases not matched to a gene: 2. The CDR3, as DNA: TGTGCCACCAGCAGAGAGGACAGGCGTAATGAAAAACTGTTTTTT. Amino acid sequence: CATSREDRRNEKLFF.

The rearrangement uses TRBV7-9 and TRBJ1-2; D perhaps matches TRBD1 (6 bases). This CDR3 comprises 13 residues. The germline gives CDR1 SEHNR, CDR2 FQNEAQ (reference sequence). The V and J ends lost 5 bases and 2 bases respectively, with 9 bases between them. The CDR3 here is CASSPQGNYGYTF. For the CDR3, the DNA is TGTGCCAGCAGCCCACAGGGAAACTATGGCTACACCTTC.

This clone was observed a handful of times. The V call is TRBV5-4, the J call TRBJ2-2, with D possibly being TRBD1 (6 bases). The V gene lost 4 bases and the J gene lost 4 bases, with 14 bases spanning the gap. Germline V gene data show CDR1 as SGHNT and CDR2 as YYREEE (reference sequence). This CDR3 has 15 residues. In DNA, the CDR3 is TGTGCCAGCAGCGAAGGGGGTTCCTCCACCGGGGAGCTGTTTTTT. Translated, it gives CASSEGGSSTGELFF.

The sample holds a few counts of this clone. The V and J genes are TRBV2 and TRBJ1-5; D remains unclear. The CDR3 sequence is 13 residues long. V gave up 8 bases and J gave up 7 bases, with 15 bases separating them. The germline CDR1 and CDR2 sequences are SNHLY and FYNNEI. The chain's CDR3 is CASDRGGQQPQHF. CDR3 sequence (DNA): TGTGCCAGCGACCGGGGAGGTCAGCAGCCCCAGCATTTT. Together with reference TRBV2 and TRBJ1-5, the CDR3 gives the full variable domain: EPEVTQTPSHQVTQMGQEVILRCVPISNHLYFYWYRQILGQKVEFLVSFYNNEISEKSEIFDDQFSVERPDGSNFTLKIRSTKLEDSAMYFCASDRGGQQPQHFGDGTRLSIL.

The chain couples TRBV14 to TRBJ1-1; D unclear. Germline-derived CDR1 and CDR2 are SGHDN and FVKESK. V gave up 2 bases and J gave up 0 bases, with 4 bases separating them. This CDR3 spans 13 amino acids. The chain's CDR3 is CASSQNMNTEAFF. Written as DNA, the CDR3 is TGTGCCAGCAGCCAAAATATGAACACTGAAGCTTTCTTT. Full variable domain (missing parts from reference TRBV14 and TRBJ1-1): EAGVTQFPSHSVIEKGQTVTLRCDPISGHDNLYWYRRVMGKEIKFLLHFVKESKQDESGMPNNRFLAERTGGTYSTLKVQPAELEDSGVYFCASSQNMNTEAFFGQGTRLTVV.